One and the same sample provided the 7 T cell receptor beta chains below, sequenced in a study of T cell responses to AZD1222 COVID-19 vaccine. The protocol was immunoSEQ multiplex PCR, while the TCRdb copy is restricted to in-frame clones and leaves out a portion. The data hold tens of thousands of clones, with approximately 90% observed a single time. Sequences were derived from peripheral blood, sampled 28 days after the second AZD1222 dose. Source of these receptors: an adult who received the AZD1222 COVID-19 vaccine.

The chain employs TRBV7-8 and TRBJ2-7; D is possibly TRBD1 (5 bases). Germline CDR1 SGHVS, CDR2 FQNEAQ. The CDR3 sequence is 14 residues long. The V end lost 0 bases, the J end lost 2 bases, and 8 bases lay between the germline ends. The CDR3 reads CASSLAAGTYEQYF. CDR3 DNA: TGTGCCAGCAGCTTAGCGGCAGGGACCTACGAGCAGTACTTC.

V is TRBV5-8 and J is TRBJ1-2, with D hard to call. The CDR3 loop spans 12 amino acids. Germline assignment: CDR1 SGHTS and CDR2 YDEGEE. V dropped 0 bases and J dropped 3 bases, with 3 bases sitting between them. The CDR3 protein is CASSLDYYGYTF. CDR3 DNA sequence: TGTGCCAGCAGCTTGGATTACTATGGCTACACCTTC.

This chain joins TRBV6-2 or TRBV6-3 and TRBJ2-7; D remains ambiguous. The CDR3 length is 13 residues. V lost 6 bases and J lost 4, with 13 bases in between. In germline, CDR1 is MNHEY, CDR2 SVGEGT. CDR3: CASSPPSPYEQYF. In nucleotides, the CDR3 is TGTGCCAGCAGCCCCCCGTCCCCTTACGAGCAGTACTTC.

This chain connects TRBV27 to TRBJ1-1; the D gene is possibly TRBD1 (6 bases). Trimming shortened V by 4 bases and J by 0 bases, and 12 bases separated the two germline ends. The CDR3 loop spans 15 amino acids. Germline CDR1 is MNHEY and CDR2 is SMNVEV (reference sequence). CDR3 nucleotides: TGTGCCAGCAGTTCAGGACAGTACATGAACACTGAAGCTTTCTTT. As protein: CASSSGQYMNTEAFF.

The chain is built from TRBV28 and TRBJ1-5, with no clear D. The CDR3 spans 14 residues. Germline lookup yields CDR1 MDHEN and CDR2 SYDVKM. The V and J ends lost 1 base and 10 bases respectively, with 14 bases between them. The CDR3 bases are TGTGCCAGCAGTTTATCCGGTTCGCCCGAACCCCAGCATTTT. Protein sequence: CASSLSGSPEPQHF.

The chain recombines TRBV6-6 with TRBJ1-3; unclear D gene. The germline CDR1 and CDR2 sequences are MNHNY and SVGAGI (reference sequence). V shed 6 bases and J shed 0 bases, with 9 bases lying between them. The CDR3 is 14 amino acids. The CDR3 DNA is TGTGCCAGCAGACTGTTCCACTCTGGAAACACCATATATTTT. The encoded protein is CASRLFHSGNTIYF.

This clone was counted a single time. The chain's CDR3 is CASTDRVGQPQHF. In DNA, the CDR3 is TGTGCCAGTACCGACAGGGTTGGTCAGCCCCAGCATTTT. This chain connects TRBV19 to TRBJ1-5, with 7 bases identical to TRBD1. Germline V gene lookup returns CDR1 LNHDA and CDR2 SQIVND (reference sequence). The CDR3 is 13 amino acids. V lost 7 bases, J lost 6 bases, and 6 bases stayed unmatched.